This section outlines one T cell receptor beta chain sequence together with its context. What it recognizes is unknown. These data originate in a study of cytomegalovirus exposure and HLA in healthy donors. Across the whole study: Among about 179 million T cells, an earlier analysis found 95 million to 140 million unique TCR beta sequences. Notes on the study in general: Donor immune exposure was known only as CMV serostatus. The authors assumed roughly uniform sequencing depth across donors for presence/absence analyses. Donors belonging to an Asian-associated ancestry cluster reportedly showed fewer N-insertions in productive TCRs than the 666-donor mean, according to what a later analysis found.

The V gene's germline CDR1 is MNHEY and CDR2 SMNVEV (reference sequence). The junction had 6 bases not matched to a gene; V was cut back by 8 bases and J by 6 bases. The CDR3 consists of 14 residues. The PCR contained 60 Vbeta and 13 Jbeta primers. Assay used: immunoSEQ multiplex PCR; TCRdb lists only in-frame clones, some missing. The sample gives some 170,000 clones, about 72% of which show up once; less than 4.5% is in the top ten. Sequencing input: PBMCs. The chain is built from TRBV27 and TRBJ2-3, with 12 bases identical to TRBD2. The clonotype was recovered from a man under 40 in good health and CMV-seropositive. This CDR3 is CASGLAGLRDTQYF. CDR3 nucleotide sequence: TGTGCCAGCGGACTAGCGGGGTTGCGGGATACGCAGTATTTT.